The clone carrying this T cell receptor (beta chain) was seen repeatedly, ten times or more. The data stem from a study of identical twins. TCRdb reprocessed the 5' RACE reads with MiXCR, giving one entry per CDR3 protein. There are approximately 350,000 distinct CDR3 sequences in the sample; about 12% occur only once, and 7.2% lies in the top ten. These data were also reused for a study on yellow fever vaccine responses in identical twins.

What was sequenced was CD8+ T cells sorted from blood. This TCR was recovered from a woman under 30 in good health.

As DNA, the CDR3 is TGTGCCAGCAGCTTATGGTCTAGCGGATCTACCGGGGAGCTGTTTTTT. It translates to CASSLWSSGSTGELFF. This chain uses TRBV7-9 with TRBJ2-2; the match to TRBD2 covers 7 bases. Germline loops: CDR1 SEHNR, CDR2 FQNEAQ (reference sequence). Trimming removed 2 bases from V and 5 bases from J; junction bases left unmatched: 8. The length of the CDR3 is 16 residues.